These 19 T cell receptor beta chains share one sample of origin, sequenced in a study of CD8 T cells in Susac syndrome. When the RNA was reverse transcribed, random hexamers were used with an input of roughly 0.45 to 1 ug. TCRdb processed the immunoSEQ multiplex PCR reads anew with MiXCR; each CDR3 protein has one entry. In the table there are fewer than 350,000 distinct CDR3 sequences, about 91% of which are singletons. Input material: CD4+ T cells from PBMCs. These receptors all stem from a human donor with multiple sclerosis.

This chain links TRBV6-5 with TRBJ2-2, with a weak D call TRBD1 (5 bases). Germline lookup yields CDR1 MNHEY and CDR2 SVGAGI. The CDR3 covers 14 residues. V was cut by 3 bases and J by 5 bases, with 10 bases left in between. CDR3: CASSYRTQTGELFF. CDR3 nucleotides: TGTGCCAGCAGTTATAGGACACAAACCGGGGAGCTGTTTTTT.

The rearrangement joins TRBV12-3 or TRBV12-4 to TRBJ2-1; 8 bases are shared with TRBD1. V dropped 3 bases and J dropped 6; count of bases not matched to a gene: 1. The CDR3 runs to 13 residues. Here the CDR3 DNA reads TGTGCCAGCAGTTTCCAGGGGGCCAATGAGCAGTTCTTC. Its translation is CASSFQGANEQFF.

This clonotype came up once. DNA for the CDR3: TGTGCCAGTGGGGACAGGGGCTTTGAAAAACTGTTTTTT. It encodes CASGDRGFEKLFF. The genes are TRBV19 and TRBJ1-4, with 10 bases lining up with TRBD1. From germline, CDR1 is LNHDA and CDR2 SQIVND (reference sequence). Trimming cost V 8 bases and J 7 bases; bases outside gene matches: 4. This CDR3 is built from 13 residues.

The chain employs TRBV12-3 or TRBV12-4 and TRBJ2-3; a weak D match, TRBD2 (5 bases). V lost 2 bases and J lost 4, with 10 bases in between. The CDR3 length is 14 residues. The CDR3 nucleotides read TGTGCCAGCAGTTTATTATCGAGGGCAGATACGCAGTATTTT. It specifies CASSLLSRADTQYF.

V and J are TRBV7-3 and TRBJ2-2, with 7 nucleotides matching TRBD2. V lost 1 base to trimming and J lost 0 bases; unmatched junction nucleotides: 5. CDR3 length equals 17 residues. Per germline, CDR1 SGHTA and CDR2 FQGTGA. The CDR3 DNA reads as TGTGCCAGCAGCTTAATGGGCCTAGCGGCGAACACCGGGGAGCTGTTTTTT. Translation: CASSLMGLAANTGELFF.

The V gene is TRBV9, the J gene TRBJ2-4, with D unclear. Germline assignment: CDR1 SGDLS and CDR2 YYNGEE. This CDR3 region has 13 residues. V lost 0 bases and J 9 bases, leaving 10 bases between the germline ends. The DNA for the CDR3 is TGTGCCAGCAGCGTAGATGAAGGAGCCATTCAGTACTTC. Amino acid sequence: CASSVDEGAIQYF.

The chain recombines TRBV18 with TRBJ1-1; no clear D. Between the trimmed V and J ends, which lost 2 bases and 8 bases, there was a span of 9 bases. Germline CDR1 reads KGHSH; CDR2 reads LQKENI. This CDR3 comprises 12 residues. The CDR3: CASSPNTIEAFF. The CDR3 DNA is TGTGCCAGCTCACCAAACACTATAGAAGCTTTCTTT.

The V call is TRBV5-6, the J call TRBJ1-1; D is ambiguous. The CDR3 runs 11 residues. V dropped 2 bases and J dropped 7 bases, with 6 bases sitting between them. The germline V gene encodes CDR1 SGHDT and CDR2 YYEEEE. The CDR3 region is CASSFQYEAFF. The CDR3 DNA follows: TGTGCCAGCAGCTTTCAGTATGAAGCTTTCTTT.

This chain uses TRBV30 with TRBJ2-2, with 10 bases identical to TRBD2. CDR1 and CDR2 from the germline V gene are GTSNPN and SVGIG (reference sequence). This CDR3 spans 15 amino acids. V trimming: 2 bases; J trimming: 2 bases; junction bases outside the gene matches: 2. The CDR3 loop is CAWSRLAGNTGELFF. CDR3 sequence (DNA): TGTGCCTGGAGTAGACTAGCGGGCAACACCGGGGAGCTGTTTTTT.

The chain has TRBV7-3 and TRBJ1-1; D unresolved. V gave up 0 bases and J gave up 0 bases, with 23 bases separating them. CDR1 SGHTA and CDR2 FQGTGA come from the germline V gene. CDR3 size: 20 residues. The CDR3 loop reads CASSLTPWQVQDLMNTEAFF. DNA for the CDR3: TGTGCCAGCAGCTTAACCCCCTGGCAGGTCCAAGATCTAATGAACACTGAAGCTTTCTTT.

The CDR3 here is CSVGKTRGTNQETQYF. The DNA of the CDR3 is TGCAGCGTGGGCAAGACCCGAGGGACTAACCAAGAGACCCAGTACTTC. The chain carries TRBV29-1 and TRBJ2-5; the match to TRBD2 covers 7 bases. Trimming removed 6 bases from V and 0 bases from J; junction bases left unmatched: 13. This CDR3 region has 16 residues. The V gene's germline CDR1 is SQVTM and CDR2 ANQGSEA. The whole variable domain, remainder taken from reference TRBV29-1 and TRBJ2-5, is SAVISQKPSRDICQRGTSLTIQCQVDSQVTMMFWYRQQPGQSLTLIATANQGSEATYESGFVIDKFPISRPNLTFSTLTVSNMSPEDSSIYLCSVGKTRGTNQETQYFGPGTRLLVL.

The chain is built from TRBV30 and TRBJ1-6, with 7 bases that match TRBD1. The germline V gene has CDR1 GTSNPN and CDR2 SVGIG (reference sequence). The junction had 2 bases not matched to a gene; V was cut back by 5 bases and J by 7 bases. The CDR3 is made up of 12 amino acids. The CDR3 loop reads CAWGRGNSPLHF. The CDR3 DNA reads TGTGCCTGGGGCAGGGGGAATTCACCCCTCCACTTT.

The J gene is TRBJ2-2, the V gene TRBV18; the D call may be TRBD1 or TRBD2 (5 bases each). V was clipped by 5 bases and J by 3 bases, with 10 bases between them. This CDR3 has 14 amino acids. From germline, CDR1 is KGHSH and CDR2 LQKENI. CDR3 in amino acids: CASSAGTYTGELFF. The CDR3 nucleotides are TGTGCCAGCTCAGCCGGGACCTACACCGGGGAGCTGTTTTTT.

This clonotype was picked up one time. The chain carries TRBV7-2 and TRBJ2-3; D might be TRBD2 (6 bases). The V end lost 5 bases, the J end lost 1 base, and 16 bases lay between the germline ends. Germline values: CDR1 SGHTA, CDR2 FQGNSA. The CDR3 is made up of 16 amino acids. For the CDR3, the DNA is TGTGCCAGCAGCCCTTATGGCGGGGAAGGCACAGATACGCAGTATTTT. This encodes CASSPYGGEGTDTQYF.

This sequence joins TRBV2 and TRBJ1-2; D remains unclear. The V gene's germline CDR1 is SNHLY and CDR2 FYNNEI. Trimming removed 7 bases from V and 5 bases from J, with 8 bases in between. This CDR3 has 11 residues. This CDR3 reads CASKKEYGYTF. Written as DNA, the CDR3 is TGTGCCAGCAAGAAAGAGTATGGCTACACCTTC.

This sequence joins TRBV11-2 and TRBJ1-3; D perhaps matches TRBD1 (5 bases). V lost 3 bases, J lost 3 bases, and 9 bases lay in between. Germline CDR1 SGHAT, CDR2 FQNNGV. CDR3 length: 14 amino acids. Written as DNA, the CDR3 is TGTGCCAGCAGCTTGGGGGGTGGTGGAAACACCATATATTTT. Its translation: CASSLGGGGNTIYF.

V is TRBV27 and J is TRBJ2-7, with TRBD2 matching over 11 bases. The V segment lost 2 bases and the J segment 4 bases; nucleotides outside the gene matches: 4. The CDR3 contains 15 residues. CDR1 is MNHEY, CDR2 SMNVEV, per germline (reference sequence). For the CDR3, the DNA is TGTGCCAGCAGTTTAGGGGGGACTAGCGGATACGAGCAGTACTTC. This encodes CASSLGGTSGYEQYF.

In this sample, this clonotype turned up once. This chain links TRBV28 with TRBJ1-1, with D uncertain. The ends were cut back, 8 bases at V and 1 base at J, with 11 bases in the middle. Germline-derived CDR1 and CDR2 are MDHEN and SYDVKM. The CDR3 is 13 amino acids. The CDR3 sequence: CASSWATNTEAFF. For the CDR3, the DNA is TGTGCCAGCTCCTGGGCCACGAACACTGAAGCTTTCTTT.

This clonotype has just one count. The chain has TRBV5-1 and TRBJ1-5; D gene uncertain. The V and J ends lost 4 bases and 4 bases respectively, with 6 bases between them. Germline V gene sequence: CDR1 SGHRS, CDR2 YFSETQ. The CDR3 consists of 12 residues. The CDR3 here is CASSGENQPQHF. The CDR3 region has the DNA TGCGCCAGCAGCGGAGAGAATCAGCCCCAGCATTTT.